The clone carrying this TCR beta chain was found many times. What it binds is not known. Each sample yielded at least 5 micrograms of PBMC total RNA. The sample comes from a study of blood T cells in healthy people across ages. General study results and limits: Comparison with aged donors showed that long-lived donors had more naive CD4+ cells and higher diversity. Per million T cells, the diversity of TCR beta decreased roughly linearly as age advanced.

The CDR3 contains 15 residues. The V gene lost 0 bases and the J gene lost 3 bases, with 9 bases spanning the gap. CDR1 is KGHSH and CDR2 is LQKENI in the germline V gene. A second PCR, run for roughly 6 to 11 cycles, used a sample-barcoded 5' primer plus a J-beta primer mix. MiXCR, run by TCRdb on the 5' RACE reads, gives a single entry per CDR3 protein. The data show 1.5 million to 2 million distinct CDR3 sequences, with roughly 30% seen just once and over 7% held by the top ten. The source of this sequence is a woman aged 25 to 39 in good health. Sequencing was carried out using blood. V gene TRBV18 combines with J gene TRBJ2-4, with D perhaps given as TRBD1 or TRBD2 (5 bases each). CDR3: CASSPPGDGKNIQYF. CDR3 sequence (DNA): TGTGCCAGCTCACCACCCGGGGACGGCAAAAACATTCAGTACTTC.